This passage covers 15 T cell receptor beta chains from one sample sequenced in a study of T cell therapy after organ transplantation (dated by TCRdb to about 2019). Antigen specificity for these receptors is unknown. The label giving this sample's time point can be read as: before start of T cell therapy. Library generation was performed with the immunoSEQ multiplex PCR assay. TCRdb holds this immuneACCESS table with in-frame rearrangements only. Some clones are missing; in checked studies, unresolved V genes explain under half, and the rest has no known cause. Present in this sample are about 1,100 clones, approximately 72% of which were seen just once. The ten most abundant clones make up 39% of the sample. The source material was CD8+ T cells from blood, sampled before autologous CMV-specific T cell therapy. These receptors were collected from a human patient who had received a solid organ transplant and had CMV disease.

The V call is TRBV6-6, the J call TRBJ2-5; maybe TRBD1 (5 bases). V lost 3 bases and J lost 1, with 15 bases in between. CDR1 and CDR2 from the germline V gene are MNHNY and SVGAGI (reference sequence). The length of the CDR3 is 16 residues. CDR3 in amino acids: CASSYLRQQFQETQYF. The CDR3 nucleotides are TGTGCCAGCAGTTATTTAAGACAGCAATTCCAAGAGACCCAGTACTTC.

This clone has just a few counts. CDR3 sequence: CASSVLTVAPSFANYGYTF. In DNA, the CDR3 is TGTGCCAGCAGCGTATTGACCGTTGCCCCGTCGTTCGCGAATTATGGCTACACCTTC. The chain has TRBV28 and TRBJ1-2, with no clear D. Germline loops: CDR1 MDHEN, CDR2 SYDVKM. Trimming removed 6 bases at V and 5 bases at J, with 31 bases between. This CDR3 spans 19 amino acids.

The chain has TRBV5-6 and TRBJ2-1, with a tentative D call TRBD1 (5 bases). V was pared by 4 bases and J by 0 bases, with 17 bases between. Germline V gene sequence: CDR1 SGHDT, CDR2 YYEEEE. CDR3 length: 17 amino acids. The CDR3 sequence is CASSDDYRDSSYNEQFF. The CDR3 nucleotides read TGTGCCAGCAGCGATGATTACAGAGACAGCTCCTACAATGAGCAGTTCTTC.

Relative to its sample, this clone is large (0.1 to 1%). The chain recombines TRBV2 with TRBJ1-1, with no clear D. Looked up from germline, CDR1 is SNHLY and CDR2 is FYNNEI. The CDR3 consists of 14 residues. The V end was cut by 3 bases, the J end by 7 bases, with 15 bases between. CDR3 DNA sequence: TGTGCCAGCAGTGACAGAGCCCTTAATGATGAAGCTTTCTTT. Translated: CASSDRALNDEAFF. The full variable domain, rest sourced from reference TRBV2 and TRBJ1-1, is EPEVTQTPSHQVTQMGQEVILRCVPISNHLYFYWYRQILGQKVEFLVSFYNNEISEKSEIFDDQFSVERPDGSNFTLKIRSTKLEDSAMYFCASSDRALNDEAFFGQGTRLTVV.

The chain has TRBV2 and TRBJ2-7, with D possibly being TRBD2 (7 bases). V was clipped by 2 bases and J by 5 bases, with 16 bases between them. There are 15 residues in the CDR3. CDR1 and CDR2 (germline): SNHLY, FYNNEI. The chain's CDR3 is CASSEKGGALDEQYF. For the CDR3, the DNA is TGTGCCAGCAGTGAAAAGGGGGGGGCCCTGGACGAGCAGTACTTC.

There are a few counts of this clone. The gene calls are TRBV28 and TRBJ1-3; D unclear. The CDR3 has 13 residues. V lost 2 bases and J 4 bases, leaving 6 bases between the germline ends. Germline-derived CDR1 and CDR2 are MDHEN and SYDVKM. CDR3 region: CASSLRSGNTIYF. The CDR3 region has the DNA TGTGCCAGCAGTTTAAGGTCCGGAAACACCATATATTTT.

This clone was counted a few times. This chain links TRBV28 with TRBJ2-1; 10 nucleotides align to TRBD2. CDR3 size: 22 residues. Trimming removed 10 bases from V and 1 base from J; junction bases left unmatched: 28. Per germline, CDR1 MDHEN and CDR2 SYDVKM. CDR3 sequence reads: CANAPRDKGLLGLAFSYNEQFF. In DNA form, the CDR3 reads TGTGCCAACGCCCCCCGGGACAAGGGACTTTTGGGACTAGCGTTTTCCTACAATGAGCAGTTCTTC.

A few counts support this clone. The chain is built from TRBV7-9 and TRBJ1-6; 9 bases are a match to TRBD1. Germline trimming cut 4 bases from V and 9 bases from J; bases unmatched to any gene: 13. Germline assignment: CDR1 SEHNR and CDR2 FQNEAQ (reference sequence). The CDR3 is made up of 17 amino acids. In nucleotides, the CDR3 is TGTGCCAGCAGCTCACACGAGGACAGGGGATTTGGTTCACCCCTCCACTTT. This sequence encodes CASSSHEDRGFGSPLHF.

The chain recombines TRBV10-3 with TRBJ1-2, with D tentatively TRBD1 (6 bases). V dropped 10 bases and J dropped 5 bases, with 26 bases sitting between them. Looked up from germline, CDR1 is ENHRY and CDR2 is SYGVKD. The CDR3 covers 16 residues. CDR3 nucleotides: TGTGCCAGCAGCTCATCCAATGTAGGGGGTACTTATGGCTACACCTTC. Translated, it gives CASSSSNVGGTYGYTF.

V gene TRBV5-6 combines with J gene TRBJ1-3; no clear D gene. Per germline, CDR1 SGHDT and CDR2 YYEEEE. V was shortened by 0 bases and J by 2 bases, with 9 bases between the two germline ends. The CDR3 has 15 residues. The CDR3 region is CASSLDRRAGNTIYF. The CDR3 region has the DNA TGTGCCAGCAGCTTGGACCGAAGGGCTGGAAACACCATATATTTT.

The chain recombines TRBV30 with TRBJ2-7, with TRBD1 matching over 9 bases. The germline gives CDR1 GTSNPN, CDR2 SVGIG (reference sequence). The CDR3 runs to 16 residues. J was trimmed by 6 bases and V by 2 bases; bases with no gene match: 14. CDR3: CAWSRPRDRVPREQYF. CDR3 in DNA: TGTGCCTGGAGTAGACCCCGGGACAGGGTCCCTCGCGAGCAGTACTTC.

The chain uses TRBV2 and TRBJ1-5; the match to TRBD1 covers 7 bases. CDR1 is SNHLY and CDR2 is FYNNEI in the germline V gene. CDR3 length equals 17 residues. The junction had 11 bases not matched to a gene; V was cut back by 2 bases and J by 4 bases. The DNA of the CDR3 is TGTGCCAGCAGTGAAACCGGGACAGACCTTGGGAATCAGCCCCAGCATTTT. It translates to CASSETGTDLGNQPQHF.

As to this clone: This probably arose from a read error, given a far larger clone one base away. The gene calls are TRBV4-3 and TRBJ1-4, with D perhaps matching TRBD1 (5 bases). Looked up from germline, CDR1 is LGHNA and CDR2 is YSLEER. This CDR3 is 17 amino acids long. The DNA for the CDR3 is TGCGCCACCAGCCAAGATGGGCGGGAGGGGTACGGGGAAAAACTGTTTTTT. Its translation is CATSQDGREGYGEKLFF.

The chain links TRBV7-2 to TRBJ2-7; a weak D match, TRBD1 (5 bases). Germline-derived CDR1 and CDR2 are SGHTA and FQGNSA. This CDR3 contains 15 residues. The ends were cut back, 0 bases at V and 0 bases at J, with 9 bases in the middle. As DNA, the CDR3 is TGTGCCAGCAGCTTAGCCCTAGGGGCCTCCTACGAGCAGTACTTC. Translated, it gives CASSLALGASYEQYF.

The rearrangement joins TRBV6-1 to TRBJ2-7, with a weak D call TRBD1 (6 bases). In germline, CDR1 is MNHNS, CDR2 SASEGT. The CDR3 sequence is 15 residues long. The V gene lost 3 bases and the J gene lost 5 bases, with 17 bases spanning the gap. CDR3 DNA: TGTGCCAGCAGTGATACAGGGCTGGTTAAAGACGAGCAGTACTTC. Amino acid sequence: CASSDTGLVKDEQYF.